This passage covers 19 T cell receptor beta chains from one sample sequenced in a study of blood T cells in healthy people across ages. The use of a sample-barcoded 5' primer and a J-beta primer mix characterized a second PCR of roughly 6 to 11 cycles. TCRdb re-analysed the 5' RACE reads in MiXCR, keeping a single row per CDR3 protein. The sample holds about 640,000 distinct CDR3 sequences; under 65% are singletons and the top ten take around 37%. Sequencing was done on a sample of blood. The receptors were sampled from a man in his sixties in good health.

The V and J genes are TRBV6-5 and TRBJ1-2; D gene uncertain. CDR3 length: 15 amino acids. Germline CDR1 and CDR2: MNHEY and SVGAGI. Deletions cut 2 bases from V and 7 bases from J, with 17 bases between. For the CDR3, the DNA is TGTGCCAGCAGTTACCTGGGTTTGGGCCTCGGTGGCTACACCTTC. It translates to CASSYLGLGLGGYTF.

The chain employs TRBV6-5 and TRBJ1-1; D unresolved. The germline gives CDR1 MNHEY, CDR2 SVGAGI. The CDR3 contains 16 residues. V lost 0 bases to trimming and J lost 5 bases, with 16 bases between them. DNA of the CDR3: TGTGCCAGCAGTTACTCTCGGACCTTACATGGAACTGAAGCTTTCTTT. Encoded protein: CASSYSRTLHGTEAFF.

This clonotype was counted ten times or more. V and J are TRBV7-2 and TRBJ2-1, with D perhaps TRBD1 (6 bases). The CDR3 length is 16 residues. The V end was cut by 2 bases, the J end by 7 bases, with 18 bases between. Germline V gene data show CDR1 as SGHTA and CDR2 as FQGNSA. The DNA for the CDR3 is TGTGCCAGCAGCTTAAACCACAGGGTTTCGTCGAATGAGCAGTTCTTC. Translating it yields CASSLNHRVSSNEQFF.

The rearrangement joins TRBV20-1 to TRBJ2-3; the match to TRBD2 covers 9 bases. This CDR3 is built from 16 residues. The J segment lost 2 bases and the V segment lost 4 bases, leaving 10 bases of the junction unmatched. CDR1 and CDR2 (germline): DFQATT, SNEGSKA (reference sequence). The CDR3 is CSAIGPGGGATDTQYF. In DNA, the CDR3 is TGCAGTGCTATTGGGCCCGGCGGGGGGGCCACAGATACGCAGTATTTT.

The chain combines TRBV6-2 or TRBV6-3 with TRBJ2-1, with D perhaps matching TRBD1 (6 bases). Per germline, CDR1 MNHEY and CDR2 SVGEGT. The CDR3 is 16 amino acids. Trimming cost V 5 bases and J 3 bases, with 17 bases left between them. This chain's CDR3 is CASSTTFRGLYNEQFF. The CDR3 region has the DNA TGTGCCAGCAGTACAACCTTCAGGGGCCTCTACAATGAGCAGTTCTTC.

The rearrangement joins TRBV10-3 to TRBJ2-7; TRBD2 agrees at 8 bases. The J call may be incorrect, as the DNA end agrees better with TRBJ2-5. Germline CDR1 ENHRY, CDR2 SYGVKD. The CDR3 is 16 amino acids. Here the CDR3 reads CAISESSGGALRTQYF. The CDR3 nucleotides read TGTGCCATCAGTGAGTCCTCCGGGGGGGCCCTAAGGACCCAGTACTTC.

This chain uses TRBV24-1 with TRBJ2-7, with 13 bases matching TRBD2. Per germline, CDR1 KGHDR and CDR2 SFDVKD. Trimming took 4 bases from V and 4 from J; bases not matched to a gene: 3. This CDR3 comprises 15 residues. The CDR3 loop reads CATSDRGLAGYEQYF. The CDR3 region has the DNA TGTGCCACCAGTGACCGGGGACTAGCGGGGTACGAGCAGTACTTC.

The J gene is TRBJ2-1, the V gene TRBV6-5; D is unclear. The CDR3 sequence is 9 residues long. The germline V gene has CDR1 MNHEY and CDR2 SVGAGI. V lost 8 bases and J lost 5, with 1 base in between. CDR3 sequence (DNA): TGTGCCAGCCACAATGAGCAGTTCTTC. Amino acid sequence: CASHNEQFF.

The chain employs TRBV9 and TRBJ2-5; 8 nucleotides align to TRBD1. The V segment lost 1 base and the J segment 2 bases; nucleotides outside the gene matches: 19. The V gene's germline CDR1 is SGDLS and CDR2 YYNGEE. CDR3 length: 20 amino acids. CDR3 amino acids: CASSVKGSGGAPHGQETQYF. The CDR3 bases are TGTGCCAGCAGCGTAAAAGGGTCAGGGGGCGCCCCTCACGGTCAAGAGACCCAGTACTTC.

This clonotype turned up a few times. The J gene is TRBJ1-4, the V gene TRBV29-1; TRBD1 might be the D (6 bases). The germline V gene encodes CDR1 SQVTM and CDR2 ANQGSEA. CDR3 length equals 13 residues. Between the trimmed V and J ends, which lost 6 bases and 2 bases, there was a span of 10 bases. The CDR3 loop reads CSVGTRTNEKLFF. CDR3 in DNA: TGCAGCGTCGGGACACGCACTAATGAAAAACTGTTTTTT.

The chain is built from TRBV15 and TRBJ2-1, with D tentatively TRBD1 or TRBD2 (5 bases each). Germline CDR1 reads LNHNV; CDR2 reads YYDKDF (reference sequence). V lost 0 bases to trimming and J lost 7 bases, with 22 bases between them. The CDR3 consists of 18 residues. The DNA of the CDR3 is TGTGCCACCAGCAGAGATTCGGTCCGGGGCAAAAGCGGAAATGAGCAGTTCTTC. Translating it yields CATSRDSVRGKSGNEQFF.

This chain uses TRBV7-6 with TRBJ2-5; D could derive from TRBD1 or TRBD2 (5 bases each). The CDR3 loop spans 13 amino acids. The V gene's germline CDR1 is SGHVS and CDR2 FNYEAQ. V was shortened by 8 bases and J by 0 bases, with 10 bases between the two germline ends. The CDR3 loop is CASVGTHQETQYF. The CDR3 DNA follows: TGTGCCAGCGTCGGGACCCACCAAGAGACCCAGTACTTC.

This rearrangement joins TRBV6-5 to TRBJ2-7, with D perhaps matching TRBD1 (6 bases). V was clipped by 0 bases and J by 2 bases, with 14 bases between them. The CDR3 has 16 residues. CDR1 is MNHEY, CDR2 SVGAGI, per germline. CDR3 sequence reads: CASSYSGASRAYEQYF. The CDR3 DNA sequence: TGTGCCAGCAGTTACTCGGGGGCTTCCCGGGCCTACGAGCAGTACTTC.

The chain links TRBV4-1 to TRBJ1-6, with 8 bases matching TRBD1. The CDR3 has 15 residues. In germline, CDR1 is MGHRA, CDR2 YSYEKL. With 3 bases clipped from V and 7 bases from J, the junction kept 5 bases outside the gene matches. The CDR3, as DNA: TGCGCCAGCAGCCATCCGGACAGGGAAAATTCACCCCTCCACTTT. Translation gives CASSHPDRENSPLHF.

This chain links TRBV29-1 with TRBJ2-3; 8 positions match TRBD2. The V segment lost 6 bases and the J segment 0 bases; nucleotides outside the gene matches: 5. The CDR3 totals 14 residues. The V gene's germline CDR1 is SQVTM and CDR2 ANQGSEA. The CDR3 coding sequence is TGCAGCGTCGGGGGGGCCCCAAGCACAGATACGCAGTATTTT. It translates to CSVGGAPSTDTQYF.

To note about this clonotype: A read error may produce the germline difference seen at one junction end. In DNA form, the CDR3 reads TGTGCCAGCAGCTTAGCAGGGTACTCCTGCGAGCAGTACTTC. Protein product: CASSLAGYSCEQYF. The genes are TRBV7-2 and TRBJ2-7, with unresolved D. This CDR3 contains 14 residues. Per germline, CDR1 SGHTA and CDR2 FQGNSA.

The J gene is TRBJ2-1, the V gene TRBV24-1; 9 positions agree with TRBD1. The germline V gene has CDR1 KGHDR and CDR2 SFDVKD. Trimming took 3 bases from V and 12 from J; bases not matched to a gene: 5. This CDR3 has 13 amino acids. The CDR3 sequence is CATSDGDRVRQFF. Here the CDR3 DNA reads TGTGCCACCAGTGATGGGGACAGGGTGAGGCAGTTCTTC.

The chain recombines TRBV12-3 or TRBV12-4 with TRBJ2-3, with D perhaps TRBD1 or TRBD2 (5 bases each). V gave up 3 bases and J gave up 1 base, with 14 bases separating them. The CDR3 spans 16 residues. For the CDR3, the DNA is TGTGCCAGCAGTTTCCCCACTAGAGGGGGCACAGATACGCAGTATTTT. The encoded protein is CASSFPTRGGTDTQYF.

The V gene is TRBV2, the J gene TRBJ1-5, with D possibly being TRBD1 (6 bases). V lost 6 bases and J lost 2, with 17 bases in between. The CDR3 has 16 amino acids. Per the germline V gene, CDR1 is SNHLY and CDR2 is FYNNEI. CDR3 sequence reads: CASSDLQGRRNQPQHF. Here the CDR3 DNA reads TGTGCCAGCAGCGACTTACAGGGACGTCGCAATCAGCCCCAGCATTTT.